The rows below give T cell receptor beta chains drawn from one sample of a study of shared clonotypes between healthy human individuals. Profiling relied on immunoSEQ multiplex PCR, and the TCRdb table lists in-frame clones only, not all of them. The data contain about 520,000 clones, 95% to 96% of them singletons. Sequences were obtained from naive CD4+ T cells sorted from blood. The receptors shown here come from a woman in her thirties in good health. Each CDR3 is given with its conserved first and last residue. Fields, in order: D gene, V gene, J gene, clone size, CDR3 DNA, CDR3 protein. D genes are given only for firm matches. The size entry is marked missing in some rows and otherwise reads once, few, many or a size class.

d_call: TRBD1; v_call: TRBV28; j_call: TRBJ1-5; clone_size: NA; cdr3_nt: TGTGCCAGCAGCTTAGGGGGCAGTCCCAATCAGCCCCAGCATTTT; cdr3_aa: CASSLGGSPNQPQHF
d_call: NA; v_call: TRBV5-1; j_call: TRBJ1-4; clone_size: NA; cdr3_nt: TGCGCCAGCAGCTTGGGCTTAACGAGCTTCGATAATGAAAAACTGTTTTTT; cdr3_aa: CASSLGLTSFDNEKLFF
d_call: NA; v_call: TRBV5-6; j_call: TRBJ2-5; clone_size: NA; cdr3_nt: TGTGCCAGCAGCTTGATTACTAGACGAGAGACCCAGTACTTC; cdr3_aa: CASSLITRRETQYF
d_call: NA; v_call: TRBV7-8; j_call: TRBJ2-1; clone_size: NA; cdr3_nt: TGTGCCAGCAGCTTAACGACTGTGAATGAGCAGTTCTTC; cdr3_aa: CASSLTTVNEQFF
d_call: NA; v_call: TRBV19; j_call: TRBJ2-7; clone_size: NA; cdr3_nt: TGTGCCAGCTCACCAACGCCATTCCCGGGACACGAGCAGTACTTC; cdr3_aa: CASSPTPFPGHEQYF
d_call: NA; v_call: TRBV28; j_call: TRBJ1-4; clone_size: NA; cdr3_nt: TGTGCCAGCAGTTTATACGGTAATGAAAAACTGTTTTTT; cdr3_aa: CASSLYGNEKLFF
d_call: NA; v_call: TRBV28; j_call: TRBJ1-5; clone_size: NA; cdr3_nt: TGTGCCAGCAGTCCCCCCGATCAGCCCCAGCATTTT; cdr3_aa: CASSPPDQPQHF
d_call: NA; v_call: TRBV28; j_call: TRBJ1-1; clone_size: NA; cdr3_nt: TGTGCCAGCAGTGGTGGACAATGGAACACTGAAGCTTTCTTT; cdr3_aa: CASSGGQWNTEAFF
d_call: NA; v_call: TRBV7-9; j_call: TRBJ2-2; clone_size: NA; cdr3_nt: TGTGCCAGCAGCTTAGCAACGGGGGCCGGGGAGCTGTTTTTT; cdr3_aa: CASSLATGAGELFF
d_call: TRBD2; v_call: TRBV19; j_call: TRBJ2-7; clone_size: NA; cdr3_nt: TGTGCCAGTAGTACCCCCCCGGGACTAGCGGGAGGGCCTTACGAGCAGTACTTC; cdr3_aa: CASSTPPGLAGGPYEQYF
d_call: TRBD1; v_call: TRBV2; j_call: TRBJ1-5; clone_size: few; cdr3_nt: TGTGCCAGCAGGGAGGGGACAGGGGATCAGCCCCAGCATTTT; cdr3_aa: CASREGTGDQPQHF
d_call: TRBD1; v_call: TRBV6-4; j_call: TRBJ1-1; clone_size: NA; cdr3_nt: TGTGCCAGCAGTCGGGACAGTAACACTGAAGCTTTCTTT; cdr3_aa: CASSRDSNTEAFF
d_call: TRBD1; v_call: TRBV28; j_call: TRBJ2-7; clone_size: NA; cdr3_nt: TGTGCCAGCAGTTATTTCCTCGCCGGGACAGGGGGTACCTACGAGCAGTACTTC; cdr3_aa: CASSYFLAGTGGTYEQYF
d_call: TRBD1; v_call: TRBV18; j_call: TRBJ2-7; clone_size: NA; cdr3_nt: TGTGCCAGCTCACCACCACAGGGGTTCACCCCCTACGAGCAGTACTTC; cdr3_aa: CASSPPQGFTPYEQYF
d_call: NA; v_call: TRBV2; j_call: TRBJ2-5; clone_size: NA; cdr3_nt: TGTGCCAGCAGCAGGGGACAAGAGACCCAGTACTTC; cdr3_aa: CASSRGQETQYF
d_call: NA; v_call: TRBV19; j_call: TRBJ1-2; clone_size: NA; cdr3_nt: TGTGCCAGTAGTATAGGCGGGGGCCCCTATGGCTACACCTTC; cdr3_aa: CASSIGGGPYGYTF
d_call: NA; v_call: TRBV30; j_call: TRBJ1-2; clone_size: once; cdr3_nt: TGTGCCTCGGGCCGTGGGGGGGATCGTGGCTACACCTTC; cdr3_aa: CASGRGGDRGYTF
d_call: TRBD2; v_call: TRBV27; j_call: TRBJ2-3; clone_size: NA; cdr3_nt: TGTGCCAGCAAGGTACTAGCGGGATCCCACACAGATACGCAGTATTTT; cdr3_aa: CASKVLAGSHTDTQYF
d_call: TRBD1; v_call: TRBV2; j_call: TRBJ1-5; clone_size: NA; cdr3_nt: TGTGCCAGCAGGGGGACAGGAGGCAATCAGCCCCAGCATTTT; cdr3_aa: CASRGTGGNQPQHF
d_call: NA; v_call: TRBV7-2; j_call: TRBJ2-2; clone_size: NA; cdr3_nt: TGTGCCAGCAGCTTACGGTTACTAGCAGGCACCGGGGAGCTGTTTTTT; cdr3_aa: CASSLRLLAGTGELFF
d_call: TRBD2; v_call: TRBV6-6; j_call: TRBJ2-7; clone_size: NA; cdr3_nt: TGTGCCAGCAGCCGGACTAGCGGGAACTACGAGCAGTACTTC; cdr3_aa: CASSRTSGNYEQYF
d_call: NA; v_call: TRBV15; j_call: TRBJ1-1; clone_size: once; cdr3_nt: TGTGCCACCAGCAGAGATCGTAGGGGGAACACTGAAGCTTTCTTT; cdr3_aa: CATSRDRRGNTEAFF
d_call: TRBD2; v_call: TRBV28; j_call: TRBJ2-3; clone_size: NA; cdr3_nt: TGTGCCAGCAGTCCAAATCCGGGACTATCAGATACGCAGTATTTT; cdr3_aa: CASSPNPGLSDTQYF
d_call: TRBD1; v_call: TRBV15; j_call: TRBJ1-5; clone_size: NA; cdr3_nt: TGTGCCACCAGCAGCCAAACAGGGGGAGTCCAGCATTTT; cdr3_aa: CATSSQTGGVQHF
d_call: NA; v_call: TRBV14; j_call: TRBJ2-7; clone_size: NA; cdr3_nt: TGTGCCAGCAGCCAAGCAGGGTACTACGAGCAGTACTTC; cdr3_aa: CASSQAGYYEQYF
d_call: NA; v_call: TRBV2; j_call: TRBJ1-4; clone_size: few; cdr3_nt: TGTGCCAGCAGTGTACAGTCGAGGCGTGAAAAACTGTTTTTT; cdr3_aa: CASSVQSRREKLFF
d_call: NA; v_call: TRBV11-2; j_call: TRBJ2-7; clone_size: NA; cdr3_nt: TGTGCCAGCAGCTTCCGCGGCTACGAGCAGTACTTC; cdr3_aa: CASSFRGYEQYF
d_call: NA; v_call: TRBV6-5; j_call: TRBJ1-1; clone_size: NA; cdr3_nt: TGTGCCAGCAGTACCGGGAACACTGAAGCTTTCTTT; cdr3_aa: CASSTGNTEAFF
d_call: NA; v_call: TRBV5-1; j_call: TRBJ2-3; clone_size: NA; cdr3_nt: TGCGCCAGCAGCTCACAGAAGAGCACAGATACGCAGTATTTT; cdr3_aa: CASSSQKSTDTQYF
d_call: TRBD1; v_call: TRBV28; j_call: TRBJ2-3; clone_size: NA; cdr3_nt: TGTGCCAGCAGTTTAGACAGGGTCACAGATACGCAGTATTTT; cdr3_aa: CASSLDRVTDTQYF
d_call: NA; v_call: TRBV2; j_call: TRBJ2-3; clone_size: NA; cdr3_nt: TGTGCCAGCAGTGAAACAACTAGACGGGGACCAGATACGCAGTATTTT; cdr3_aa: CASSETTRRGPDTQYF
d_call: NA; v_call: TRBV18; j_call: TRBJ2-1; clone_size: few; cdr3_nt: TGTGCCAGCTCACGCCACAGGGAGGGATGGGATGAGCAGTTCTTC; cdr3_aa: CASSRHREGWDEQFF
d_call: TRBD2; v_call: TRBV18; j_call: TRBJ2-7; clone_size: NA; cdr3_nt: TGTGCCAGCTCACCATACCGACCTGGACTAGCGGGATCCTACGAGCAGTACTTC; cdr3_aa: CASSPYRPGLAGSYEQYF
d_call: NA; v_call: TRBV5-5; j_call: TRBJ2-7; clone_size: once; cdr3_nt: TGTGCCAGCAGCTTGGAAAGGCGGGGCCGGGGGCCCTACGAGCAGTACTTC; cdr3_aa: CASSLERRGRGPYEQYF
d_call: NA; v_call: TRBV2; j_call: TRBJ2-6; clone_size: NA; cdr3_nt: TGTGCCAGCAGCGTGGACAGCGCTGGGGCCAACGTCCTGACTTTC; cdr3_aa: CASSVDSAGANVLTF
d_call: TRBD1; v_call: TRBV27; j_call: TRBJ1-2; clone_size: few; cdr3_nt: TGTGCCAGCAGTTCCACACCTGACAGGGCTTTCAGAAGCTATGGCTACACCTTC; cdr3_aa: CASSSTPDRAFRSYGYTF
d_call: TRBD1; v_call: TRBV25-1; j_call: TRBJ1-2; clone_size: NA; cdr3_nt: TGTGCCAGCAGTGAATACACAGGGGACCATTCGGGCTACACCTTC; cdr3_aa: CASSEYTGDHSGYTF
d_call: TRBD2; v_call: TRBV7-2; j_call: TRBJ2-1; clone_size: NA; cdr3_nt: TGTGCCAGCAGCTTCACCGGGACTAGGTTTGGGAATGAGCAGTTCTTC; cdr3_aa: CASSFTGTRFGNEQFF
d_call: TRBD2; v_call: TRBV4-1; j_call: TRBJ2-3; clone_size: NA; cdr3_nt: TGCGCCAGCAGCCAAGGGATAGTCGGGAGGGGAGATACGCAGTATTTT; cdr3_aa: CASSQGIVGRGDTQYF
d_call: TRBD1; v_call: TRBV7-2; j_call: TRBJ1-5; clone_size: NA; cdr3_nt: TGTGCCAGCAGCTTCTTGGGACAGAATAGCAATCAGCCCCAGCATTTT; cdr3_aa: CASSFLGQNSNQPQHF
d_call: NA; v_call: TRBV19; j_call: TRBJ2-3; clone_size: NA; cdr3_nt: TGTGCCAGTATCAGCCTGGGCGGGAGCACAGATACGCAGTATTTT; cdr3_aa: CASISLGGSTDTQYF